This T cell receptor beta chain was obtained from a study of T cells in Graves' hyperthyroidism and ophthalmopathy. Whole-study results and caveats: Within blood appeared most thyroid clonotypes that had expanded above 0.001. The model foresaw ophthalmopathy a median roughly 6.6 months prior to onset.

Patients with uncontrolled infections, other autoimmune diseases, pregnancy or lactation were excluded. The diagnostic basis comprised clinical symptoms, serum thyroxine and TRAb, thyroid ultrasound and orbital computed tomography. Amplified TCR beta CDR3 regions derived from RNA transcripts. HTBI primers were employed in a first-round RT-PCR of the TCR CDR3. TCRdb reprocessed the multiplex PCR reads via MiXCR and lists one record per CDR3 protein. This sample yields 350,000 or so distinct CDR3 sequences, of which roughly a sixth are seen a single time; 30% to 40% belongs to the top ten. Trimming took 1 base from V and 0 from J, leaving 10 bases between them. Looked up from germline, CDR1 is MGHRA and CDR2 is YSYEKL. The CDR3 runs 15 residues. As concerns this clonotype: Its matching antigen is unknown.

This TCR was recovered from a woman in her twenties or thirties with Graves' hyperthyroidism that later progressed to Graves' ophthalmopathy. Sample: blood. This chain uses TRBV4-1 with TRBJ2-7, with D possibly being TRBD2 (5 bases). The CDR3 bases are TGCGCCAGCAGCCAAGTACCGGGGAGCTCCTACGAGCAGTACTTC. Its protein product is CASSQVPGSSYEQYF.